This entry lists 21 T cell receptor beta chains sequenced from one sample in a study of blood T cell repertoires in COVID-19. TCRdb's table, derived via immunoSEQ multiplex PCR, lists solely in-frame clones and lacks some. The sample comprises over 300,000 clones, 80% to 90% of which are singletons, and 5% to 7.5% rests with the top ten. Sequencing was carried out using peripheral blood. The source is a man aged 18 to 30 who had recovered from COVID-19.

V and J are TRBV7-8 and TRBJ1-2, with TRBD1 identical over 7 bases. The CDR3 consists of 12 residues. Germline assignment: CDR1 SGHVS and CDR2 FQNEAQ. J was trimmed by 6 bases and V by 11 bases; bases with no gene match: 9. CDR3 amino acids: CAAVTGEHGYTF. CDR3 nucleotide sequence: TGTGCCGCGGTCACAGGGGAGCATGGCTACACCTTC. The full variable domain, completed using reference TRBV7-8 and TRBJ1-2, is GAGVSQSPRYKVAKRGQDVALRCDPISGHVSLFWYQQALGQGPEFLTYFQNEAQLDKSGLPSDRFFAERPEGSVSTLKIQRTQQEDSAVYLCAAVTGEHGYTFGSGTRLTVV.

V usage is TRBV6-6 and J usage is TRBJ1-4, with 9 bases that match TRBD1. The CDR3 sequence is 16 residues long. The germline V gene encodes CDR1 MNHNY and CDR2 SVGAGI (reference sequence). The V and J ends lost 10 bases and 3 bases, in that order; junction bases with no gene match: 12. The CDR3 reads CATARGQGISNEKLFF. CDR3 nucleotides: TGTGCCACAGCAAGGGGACAGGGAATATCTAATGAAAAACTGTTTTTT.

The chain recombines TRBV19 with TRBJ2-2; tentatively, D is TRBD1 (5 bases). The CDR3 contains 14 residues. Germline CDR1 and CDR2: LNHDA and SQIVND (reference sequence). V lost 7 bases and J 2 bases, leaving 11 bases between the germline ends. The CDR3 region is CASNTGINTGELFF. CDR3 in DNA: TGTGCCAGTAATACAGGAATAAACACCGGGGAGCTGTTTTTT.

This chain uses TRBV12-3 or TRBV12-4 with TRBJ2-4; 7 bases match TRBD2. Trimming removed 5 bases from V and 6 bases from J; junction bases left unmatched: 4. This CDR3 spans 13 amino acids. The chain's CDR3 is CASSLPGGNIQYF. The CDR3 DNA sequence: TGTGCCAGCAGTCTCCCGGGGGGAAACATTCAGTACTTC.

The genes are TRBV10-3 and TRBJ1-1; 9 positions agree with TRBD1. V shed 7 bases and J 1 base; nucleotides not matched to a gene: 4. The CDR3 runs 14 residues. The V gene's germline CDR1 is ENHRY and CDR2 SYGVKD. CDR3 sequence reads: CAIKRDRENTEAFF. The CDR3 DNA is TGTGCCATCAAACGGGACAGGGAGAACACTGAAGCTTTCTTT.

This chain links TRBV29-1 with TRBJ2-2, with 11 bases lining up with TRBD2. J lost 6 bases, V lost 4 bases, and 4 bases had no gene match. This CDR3 is built from 14 residues. The germline V gene has CDR1 SQVTM and CDR2 ANQGSEA. In DNA, the CDR3 is TGCAGCGTTGTAGCTAGCGGGAGGCCCGGGGAGCTGTTTTTT. This translates into CSVVASGRPGELFF.

V is TRBV27 and J is TRBJ2-5; D is undetermined. The CDR3 sequence is 15 residues long. The V gene's germline CDR1 is MNHEY and CDR2 SMNVEV (reference sequence). V was shortened by 3 bases and J by 2 bases, with 13 bases between the two germline ends. The CDR3 protein is CASSFSRLLQETQYF. CDR3 coding DNA: TGTGCCAGCAGTTTTTCTAGGCTGCTTCAAGAGACCCAGTACTTC.

This chain connects TRBV5-1 to TRBJ2-3; D is undetermined. The germline V gene has CDR1 SGHRS and CDR2 YFSETQ. The CDR3 is 14 residues long. V lost 4 bases and J lost 2, with 11 bases in between. Written as DNA, the CDR3 is TGCGCCAGCAGCACTGCTACTACCACAGATACGCAGTATTTT. Amino acid sequence: CASSTATTTDTQYF.

The V and J genes are TRBV29-1 and TRBJ2-5, with D maybe TRBD2 (7 bases). Between the trimmed V and J ends, which lost 4 bases and 5 bases, there was a span of 11 bases. CDR1 and CDR2 (germline): SQVTM, ANQGSEA. This CDR3 is built from 12 residues. DNA of the CDR3: TGCAGCGTTGGGGGGGGCTGGGAGACCCAGTACTTC. Protein: CSVGGGWETQYF.

The rearrangement uses TRBV6-5 and TRBJ2-1; D gene unclear. Trimming pared 10 bases from V and 1 base from J, leaving 5 bases between. The CDR3 has 11 amino acids. Germline loops: CDR1 MNHEY, CDR2 SVGAGI. DNA for the CDR3: TGTGCCATCGTATCCTACAATGAGCAGTTCTTC. Translation: CAIVSYNEQFF.

This chain joins TRBV5-1 and TRBJ2-1, with TRBD1 matching over 12 bases. J lost 7 bases, V lost 6 bases, and 5 bases had no gene match. The length of the CDR3 is 14 residues. Germline CDR1 reads SGHRS; CDR2 reads YFSETQ. The CDR3 reads CASMSGQGANEQFF. The CDR3 coding sequence is TGCGCCAGCATGTCGGGACAGGGGGCAAATGAGCAGTTCTTC.

V usage is TRBV4-2 and J usage is TRBJ2-5; 9 bases are a match to TRBD1. This CDR3 is 16 amino acids long. In germline, CDR1 is LGHNA, CDR2 YNFKEQ. V lost 2 bases, J lost 5 bases, and 9 bases stayed unmatched. CDR3 in amino acids: CASSQFNRGLGETQYF. The CDR3 coding sequence is TGTGCCAGCAGCCAATTCAACAGGGGGCTAGGGGAGACCCAGTACTTC.

The chain links TRBV15 to TRBJ2-1; 9 positions match TRBD1. This CDR3 is built from 19 residues. Germline-derived CDR1 and CDR2 are LNHNV and YYDKDF (reference sequence). V lost 4 bases, J lost 0 bases, and 13 bases stayed unmatched. CDR3 bases: TGTGCCACCAGCACCCACCCCCGACAGGGGGATAGCTCCTACAATGAGCAGTTCTTC. Translating gives CATSTHPRQGDSSYNEQFF.

CDR3 residues: CASSQDVSPLHF. CDR3 nucleotides: TGTGCCAGCAGCCAAGACGTTTCACCCCTCCACTTT. The chain has TRBV3-1 (or the pseudogene TRBV3-2) and TRBJ1-6; D is unresolved. In germline, CDR1 is LGHDT, CDR2 YNNKEL (reference sequence). CDR3 length: 12 residues. Trimming took 0 bases from V and 9 from J, leaving 3 bases between them.

The chain couples TRBV19 to TRBJ2-1; 16 nucleotides line up with TRBD2. After removal of 6 bases from V and 8 bases from J, the junction contained 4 bases not matched to a gene. The V gene's germline CDR1 is LNHDA and CDR2 SQIVND (reference sequence). The CDR3 is 15 amino acids. CDR3 sequence: CASRRGLAGGDEQFF. For the CDR3, the DNA is TGTGCCAGTAGAAGGGGACTAGCGGGAGGGGATGAGCAGTTCTTC.

V is TRBV5-1 and J is TRBJ2-3; D call uncertain. This CDR3 spans 15 amino acids. Germline loops: CDR1 SGHRS, CDR2 YFSETQ. Trimming pared 0 bases from V and 0 bases from J, leaving 8 bases between. The CDR3 DNA follows: TGCGCCAGCAGCTTGGTGGCAGGCAGCACAGATACGCAGTATTTT. It yields the protein CASSLVAGSTDTQYF.

The chain employs TRBV25-1 and TRBJ1-3, with 9 bases that match TRBD1. This CDR3 has 16 residues. The germline gives CDR1 MGHDK, CDR2 SYGVNS. V gave up 5 bases and J gave up 6 bases; unmatched junction bases: 11. The CDR3 protein is CASSSSGTGKENTIYF. In DNA form, the CDR3 reads TGTGCCAGCAGTTCCTCCGGGACAGGGAAAGAAAACACCATATATTTT.

The chain uses TRBV29-1 and TRBJ2-1; 11 nucleotides align to TRBD2. The CDR3 sequence is 15 residues long. Germline CDR1 and CDR2: SQVTM and ANQGSEA. The V segment lost 6 bases and the J segment 2 bases; nucleotides outside the gene matches: 6. This CDR3 is CSVGLAAQTYNEQFF. The CDR3 DNA reads TGCAGCGTGGGACTAGCGGCCCAAACCTACAATGAGCAGTTCTTC.

J is TRBJ2-5 and V is TRBV7-3; 8 bases line up with TRBD2. Trimming removed 4 bases from V and 4 bases from J; junction bases left unmatched: 8. Germline lookup yields CDR1 SGHTA and CDR2 FQGTGA. CDR3 length: 15 amino acids. CDR3 bases: TGTGCCAGCAGCTCAAAAGCGGGAGTCGGAGAGACCCAGTACTTC. It specifies CASSSKAGVGETQYF.

This chain uses TRBV11-2 with TRBJ2-7, with 7 bases aligning to TRBD1. The ends lost 5 bases at V and 4 bases at J; junction bases unmatched: 5. The CDR3 length is 13 residues. Germline V gives CDR1 SGHAT, CDR2 FQNNGV. The CDR3 region is CASSLGQVYEQYF. For the CDR3, the DNA is TGTGCCAGCAGCCTAGGACAGGTATACGAGCAGTACTTC.

This rearrangement joins TRBV2 to TRBJ1-1, with 8 bases matching TRBD1. The V segment lost 6 bases and the J segment 0 bases; nucleotides outside the gene matches: 3. The CDR3 is made up of 14 amino acids. Germline V gives CDR1 SNHLY, CDR2 FYNNEI. CDR3 DNA sequence: TGTGCCAGCAGAGCACAGGGGGTGAACACTGAAGCTTTCTTT. Translating it yields CASRAQGVNTEAFF.